What follows are 20 T cell receptor beta chains derived from one specimen sequenced in a study of technical replicates of blood from a handful of donors (dated by TCRdb to between 2016 and 2019). The library came from the immunoSEQ multiplex PCR assay. The source is immuneACCESS, and TCRdb retained only in-frame sequences with V and J called. Part of the clones is not carried over; for the studies checked, unresolved V genes explain less than half of this, and the remainder is unexplained. The sample contains approximately 13,000 clones, 84% of them found a single time. More than 9% of the sample is in the top ten clones. The source material was PBMCs. The receptors come from a human donor in good health.

This clone was seen only once. The rearrangement links TRBV5-6 to TRBJ1-5, with TRBD1 as a possible D gene (5 bases). Trimming took off 4 bases at V and 2 bases at J, with 13 bases between the two ends. Germline V gene lookup returns CDR1 SGHDT and CDR2 YYEEEE. The CDR3 is 15 residues long. The CDR3 sequence is CASSRMGGGNQPQHF. As DNA, the CDR3 is TGTGCCAGCAGCCGAATGGGGGGGGGCAATCAGCCCCAGCATTTT.

In this sample, this clone turned up once. An end of the junction does not agree with germline; a read error may underlie this. V is TRBV2 and J is TRBJ2-7; 7 bases line up with TRBD1. This CDR3 is 12 amino acids long. Germline CDR1 SNHLY, CDR2 FYNNEI. CDR3 in DNA: TGTGCCAGACACACGGGACAGATCATAGGGCACTTC. Its translation is CARHTGQIIGHF.

The rearrangement uses TRBV30 and TRBJ2-5; 9 bases agree with TRBD1. Germline CDR1 GTSNPN, CDR2 SVGIG (reference sequence). There are 13 residues in the CDR3. V was pared by 4 bases and J by 5 bases, with 5 bases of the junction left unmatched. Here the CDR3 reads CAWTGQGRETQYF. DNA of the CDR3: TGTGCCTGGACCGGACAGGGGCGGGAGACCCAGTACTTC. The full variable domain, its missing parts supplied by reference TRBV30 and TRBJ2-5, is SQTIHQWPATLVQPVGSPLSLECTVEGTSNPNLYWYRQAAGRGLQLLFYSVGIGQISSEVPQNLSASRPQDRQFILSSKKLLLSDSGFYLCAWTGQGRETQYFGPGTRLLVL.

CDR3 loop: CASSYSGGDNQPQHF. CDR3 DNA: TGTGCCAGCAGTTACTCGGGGGGTGATAATCAGCCCCAGCATTTT. The genes are TRBV6-5 and TRBJ1-5; TRBD1 might be the D (5 bases). Trimming took off 0 bases at V and 4 bases at J, with 10 bases between the two ends. The germline CDR1 and CDR2 sequences are MNHEY and SVGAGI. The CDR3 totals 15 residues.

The rearrangement uses TRBV5-1 and TRBJ1-4; 9 bases are a match to TRBD1. CDR3 length equals 16 residues. V shed 4 bases, J shed 8 bases, and the junction held 12 bases outside the gene matches. Germline V gives CDR1 SGHRS, CDR2 YFSETQ. The CDR3 DNA reads as TGCGCCAGCAGCCAAGAGGCACACAGGGGGCCCGAAAAACTGTTTTTT. It yields the protein CASSQEAHRGPEKLFF.

In DNA, the CDR3 is TGTGCCAGCAGTGAAGTGCAGGGAGGTTATAGCAATCAGCCCCAGCATTTT. Translating it yields CASSEVQGGYSNQPQHF. The V call is TRBV2, the J call TRBJ1-5; D is possibly TRBD1 (5 bases). Looked up from germline, CDR1 is SNHLY and CDR2 is FYNNEI. Trimming cost V 1 base and J 0 bases, with 13 bases left between them. This CDR3 spans 17 amino acids.

The chain links TRBV19 to TRBJ2-2, with 8 bases fitting TRBD2. CDR3 length equals 14 residues. The V gene end was trimmed by 3 bases and the J gene end by 7 bases; junction bases not matched to a gene: 4. CDR1 LNHDA and CDR2 SQIVND come from the germline V gene (reference sequence). This chain's CDR3 is CASSMTAGVGELFF. Here the CDR3 DNA reads TGTGCCAGTAGTATGACAGCGGGGGTCGGGGAGCTGTTTTTT. The full variable domain, completed using reference TRBV19 and TRBJ2-2, is DGGITQSPKYLFRKEGQNVTLSCEQNLNHDAMYWYRQDPGQGLRLIYYSQIVNDFQKGDIAEGYSVSREKKESFPLTVTSAQKNPTAFYLCASSMTAGVGELFFGEGSRLTVL.

Here the CDR3 reads CASSLGHNTGELFF. CDR3 bases: TGTGCCAGCAGCTTGGGTCATAACACCGGGGAGCTGTTTTTT. The chain employs TRBV5-6 and TRBJ2-2; D remains ambiguous. This CDR3 comprises 14 residues. V lost 0 bases to trimming and J lost 2 bases, with 5 bases between them. Germline V lookup: CDR1 SGHDT, CDR2 YYEEEE.

The chain couples TRBV28 to TRBJ1-5; the match to TRBD1 covers 7 bases. Unmatched junction bases numbered 9, after V lost 6 bases and J lost 7 bases. Germline assignment: CDR1 MDHEN and CDR2 SYDVKM. This CDR3 is 14 amino acids long. The CDR3: CASSDREEVQPQHF. CDR3 in DNA: TGTGCCAGCAGCGACAGGGAGGAGGTACAGCCCCAGCATTTT.

The chain recombines TRBV7-3 with TRBJ2-1, with 9 bases lining up with TRBD2. This CDR3 is built from 15 residues. Looked up from germline, CDR1 is SGHTA and CDR2 is FQGTGA. The V segment lost 4 bases and the J segment 6 bases; nucleotides outside the gene matches: 7. The CDR3, as DNA: TGTGCCAGCAGCTCGAGGAATAGCGGGAGCAATGAGCAGTTCTTC. Translation gives CASSSRNSGSNEQFF.

The chain uses TRBV5-1 and TRBJ2-1, with 9 bases lining up with TRBD1. CDR1 is SGHRS, CDR2 YFSETQ, per germline. The length of the CDR3 is 19 residues. Germline trimming cut 1 base from V and 4 bases from J; bases unmatched to any gene: 15. The CDR3 coding sequence is TGCGCCAGCAGCTTGTTAGGAGTTGGCAGGGACAGGGCTTACAATGAGCAGTTCTTC. Translated: CASSLLGVGRDRAYNEQFF.

This chain joins TRBV2 and TRBJ2-1; 8 positions match TRBD1. Germline-derived CDR1 and CDR2 are SNHLY and FYNNEI. This CDR3 is 15 amino acids long. V lost 6 bases, J lost 5 bases, and 9 bases stayed unmatched. CDR3: CASRPRGRMDNEQFF. CDR3 sequence (DNA): TGTGCCAGCAGACCCAGGGGGCGCATGGACAATGAGCAGTTCTTC.

The chain's CDR3 is CASSLSGTSGTYEQYF. The CDR3 bases are TGTGCCAGCAGCTTAAGCGGGACTAGCGGGACCTACGAGCAGTACTTC. V usage is TRBV28 and J usage is TRBJ2-7; 13 nucleotides agree with TRBD2. Germline CDR1 and CDR2: MDHEN and SYDVKM. J lost 2 bases, V lost 6 bases, and 7 bases had no gene match. The CDR3 has 16 residues.

The chain has TRBV28 and TRBJ1-5; D is undetermined. This CDR3 is built from 12 residues. Deletions cut 5 bases from V and 11 bases from J, with 13 bases between. Germline loops: CDR1 MDHEN, CDR2 SYDVKM. The CDR3 nucleotides are TGTGCCAGCAGTCTGTTCCGCGGGACCCAGCATTTT. It encodes CASSLFRGTQHF.

This clone has more than one count but fewer than ten. The chain uses TRBV30 and TRBJ1-5, with D perhaps matching TRBD1 (6 bases). V was cut by 0 bases and J by 4 bases, with 10 bases left in between. This CDR3 region has 14 residues. The germline V gene encodes CDR1 GTSNPN and CDR2 SVGIG (reference sequence). The CDR3 DNA reads as TGTGCCTGGAGTGTACAAGGGGGAAATCAGCCCCAGCATTTT. It specifies CAWSVQGGNQPQHF.

This clone was recorded a few times. The CDR3 sequence: CASSPTGQGNQPQHF. DNA of the CDR3: TGTGCCAGCAGCCCTACCGGACAGGGGAATCAGCCCCAGCATTTT. The genes are TRBV9 and TRBJ1-5, with TRBD1 matching 9 bases. Per the germline V gene, CDR1 is SGDLS and CDR2 is YYNGEE. The CDR3 spans 15 residues. Unmatched junction bases numbered 6, after V lost 4 bases and J lost 4 bases.

This clone was seen just once. This sequence joins TRBV4-1 and TRBJ2-3; 8 bases are shared with TRBD2. The CDR3 totals 14 residues. Trimming took 4 bases from V and 4 from J; bases not matched to a gene: 4. Per the germline V gene, CDR1 is MGHRA and CDR2 is YSYEKL. The CDR3 coding sequence is TGCGCCAGCAGCCTGACTAGCGAGGCAGATACGCAGTATTTT. Translation gives CASSLTSEADTQYF.

V and J are TRBV7-9 and TRBJ1-2, with unresolved D. The germline CDR1 and CDR2 sequences are SEHNR and FQNEAQ (reference sequence). The CDR3 is made up of 12 amino acids. The ends were cut back, 5 bases at V and 6 bases at J, with 10 bases in the middle. This CDR3 reads CASSLYTDGYTF. CDR3 in DNA: TGTGCCAGCAGCCTTTATACGGATGGCTACACCTTC.

Here the CDR3 DNA reads TGTGCCAGCAGCGCCTTGGACAGGGCGAGATCTTTCTTT. This sequence encodes CASSALDRARSFF. The chain is built from TRBV27 and TRBJ1-1; 8 bases match TRBD1. The length of the CDR3 is 13 residues. Germline CDR1 is MNHEY and CDR2 is SMNVEV (reference sequence). Trimming at V came to 6 bases and at J to 12 bases, leaving 12 bases not matched to a gene.

The CDR3 DNA reads TGCGCCAGCAGACCAATGCGAGGGATGCGGGGTGGGGCGAACACCGGGGAGCTGTTTTTT. Amino acid sequence: CASRPMRGMRGGANTGELFF. The J gene is TRBJ2-2, the V gene TRBV5-1; weak D call: TRBD2 (6 bases). Trimming stripped 5 bases from V and 0 bases from J, with 26 bases between. CDR3 length equals 20 residues. Per the germline V gene, CDR1 is SGHRS and CDR2 is YFSETQ.